This T cell receptor beta chain was retrieved from a study of OX40 agonist ivuxolimab in advanced cancers. General notes on the study: Ivuxolimab was a fully human IgG2 agonistic monoclonal antibody targeting the costimulatory receptor OX40 (CD134). Intravenous ivuxolimab was administered to patients every 2 weeks at six dose levels: 0.01, 0.1, 0.3, 1.5, 3 and 10 mg/kg. Among the approximately 50 dose-escalation patients, 19 had hepatocellular carcinoma, 15 or so melanoma, 9 renal cell carcinoma and 9 head and neck cancer. In the dose-escalation cohort, 75% to 90% of patients were male, and the mean age was around 65 years with a range of roughly 20 to 85. Patients were allowed to have had prior anti-PD-1, anti-PD-L1 or anti-CTLA-4 therapy, and roughly 40% of the dose-escalation patients had previously received checkpoint inhibitors. Partial responses occurred in three dose-escalation patients: two with cutaneous melanoma and one with hepatocellular carcinoma. The purpose of peripheral TCRbeta sequencing was to test whether ivuxolimab changed TCR sequence diversity and led to clonal T-cell expansion. The monotherapy dose-escalation portion (N ≈ 57 patients) of the phase I ivuxolimab trial is reported in the paper.

This clone has just one count. It has no known antigen specificity. No base quality information exists; no much larger clone differs at one position. V sheds 5 bases and J sheds 7 bases, leaving 9 bases between their ends. Including cysteine and phenylalanine, the CDR3 has 12 amino acids. Only the CDR3 DNA stays, 36 bases, in frame from base 1. The germline V gene specifies SGHTA as CDR1 and FQGTGA as CDR2. Patients with a history of autoimmune disease or receiving systemic immunosuppression were excluded from the trial. Peripheral blood for TCR sequencing was collected from all dose cohorts at baseline, on cycle 4 day 1, and on cycle 7 day 1. The samples were drawn from a first-in-human, open-label, multicenter phase I dose-escalation trial of ivuxolimab. The trial enrolled adults with locally advanced or metastatic head and neck squamous cell, hepatocellular, melanoma or renal cell carcinoma. Before TCR sequencing, CD4+ T cells and CD8+ T cells from peripheral blood were sorted into separate populations.

What the work shows at the level of the full study, not this receptor alone: Low levels of normalized T-cell clonal expansion were also seen in some patients who did not respond. At doses from 0.1 to 3.0 mg/kg, clonal expansion was seen in both CD4+ and CD8+ blood T cells between baseline and week 6. In partial responders in the 0.1-3.0 mg/kg groups, normalized peripheral clonal expansion was found to be among the lowest, especially among CD8+ T cells. The antigen specificity of the clonally expanded peripheral T cells was not determined. After ivuxolimab, CD8+ T cells had more expanded clones than CD4+ T cells on average.

Genomic DNA was isolated from the sorted cells so that the TCRbeta CDR3 region could be sequenced. The immunoSEQ Assay was used for sequencing of TCRbeta CDR3 regions. The source is immuneACCESS, and TCRdb retained only in-frame sequences with V and J called. Part of the clones is not carried over; for the studies checked, unresolved V genes explain less than half of this, and the remainder is unexplained. This sample has tens of thousands of clones in its table, and roughly 89% of those were observed once. The ten largest clones represent over 9.5% of the sample. The chain uses TRBV7-3 and TRBJ1-5; the D segment cannot be called with confidence. The TCR was taken from an adult with an advanced solid tumor such as melanoma, head and neck, liver or kidney cancer. The sample consisted of CD4+ or CD8+ T cells sorted from blood, taken in a trial of the OX40 agonist ivuxolimab. The CDR3 sequence is CASSPPGQPQHF. The DNA sequence follows: TGTGCCAGCAGCCCCCCGGGCCAGCCCCAGCATTTT. Here the CDR3 is joined to the reference TRBV7-3 and TRBJ1-5 genes, and the full variable domain is: GAGVSQTPSNKVTEKGKYVELRCDPISGHTALYWYRQSLGQGPEFLIYFQGTGAADDSGLPNDRFFAVRPEGSVSTLKIQRTERGDSAVYLCASSPPGQPQHFGDGTRLSIL.